This T cell receptor beta chain was observed in a study of post-analysis software for immune sequencing data. Study-level points and caveats: Multiple sclerosis was associated with a significant reduction in normalized Chao1 diversity relative to controls. Relative to controls, patients had five TRBV segments at higher frequency, with TRBV5-6, TRBV5-1 and TRBV20-1 among these.

The germline CDR1 and CDR2 sequences are SGHTA and FQGNSA. There are 16 residues in the CDR3. V was clipped by 1 base and J by 3 bases; unmatched bases: 6. Every TCR beta cDNA library bore unique molecular identifiers. TCRdb fed the PCR reads into MiXCR, producing one record per CDR3 protein. Here the sample spans over 150,000 distinct CDR3 sequences, about 34% being singletons. This clonotype turned up a few times. Its antigen is still unknown. The rearrangement joins TRBV7-2 to TRBJ2-7; 10 bases map to TRBD2. The clonotype comes from a girl aged 10 to 17 with multiple sclerosis. The sequencing used blood, collected after autologous hematopoietic stem cell transplantation. This CDR3 is CASSLVGSSGGYEQYF. CDR3 sequence (DNA): TGTGCCAGCAGCTTAGTTGGCTCTAGCGGGGGCTACGAGCAGTACTTC.